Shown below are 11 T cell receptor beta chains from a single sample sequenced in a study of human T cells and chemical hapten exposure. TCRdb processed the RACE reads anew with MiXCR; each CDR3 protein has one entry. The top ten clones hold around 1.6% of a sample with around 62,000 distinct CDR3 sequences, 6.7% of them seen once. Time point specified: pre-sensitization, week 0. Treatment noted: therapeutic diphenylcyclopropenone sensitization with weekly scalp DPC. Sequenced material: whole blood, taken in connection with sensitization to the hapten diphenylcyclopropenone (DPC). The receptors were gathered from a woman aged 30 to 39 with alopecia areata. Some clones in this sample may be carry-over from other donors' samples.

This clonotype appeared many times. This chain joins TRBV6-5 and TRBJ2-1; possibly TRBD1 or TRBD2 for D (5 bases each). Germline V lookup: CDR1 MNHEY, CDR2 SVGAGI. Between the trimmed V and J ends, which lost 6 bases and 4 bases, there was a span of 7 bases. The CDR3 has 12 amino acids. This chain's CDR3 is CASRGTYNEQFF. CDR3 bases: TGTGCCAGCAGGGGGACGTACAATGAGCAGTTCTTC.

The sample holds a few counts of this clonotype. For the CDR3, the DNA is TGTGCCAGCAGTTACCCCCGGGAGGTACGACAGCCCCAGCATTTT. Translating it yields CASSYPREVRQPQHF. The chain recombines TRBV6-6 with TRBJ1-5; no clear D gene. The CDR3 spans 15 residues. Trimming shortened V by 2 bases and J by 7 bases, and 15 bases separated the two germline ends. Germline assignment: CDR1 MNHNY and CDR2 SVGAGI (reference sequence).

Here the CDR3 DNA reads TGTGCCAGCAGCCGGGACAGGTTACCGGGGGAGCAGTACTTC. It codes for CASSRDRLPGEQYF. The V gene is TRBV27, the J gene TRBJ2-7; 8 nucleotides align to TRBD1. CDR1 is MNHEY, CDR2 SMNVEV, per germline (reference sequence). The CDR3 spans 14 residues. J was trimmed by 7 bases and V by 6 bases; bases with no gene match: 11.

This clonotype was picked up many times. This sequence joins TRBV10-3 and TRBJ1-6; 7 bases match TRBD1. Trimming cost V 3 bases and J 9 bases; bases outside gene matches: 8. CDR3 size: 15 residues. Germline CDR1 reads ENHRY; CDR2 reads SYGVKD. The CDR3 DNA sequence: TGTGCCATCAGTGAAGAACAGGGGATGGGTTCACCCCTCCACTTT. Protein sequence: CAISEEQGMGSPLHF.

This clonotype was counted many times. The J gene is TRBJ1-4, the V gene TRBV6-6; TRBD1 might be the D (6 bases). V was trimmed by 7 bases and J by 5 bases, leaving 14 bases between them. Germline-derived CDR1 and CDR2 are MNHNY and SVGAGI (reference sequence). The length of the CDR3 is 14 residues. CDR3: CASIEWGANEKLFF. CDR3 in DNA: TGTGCCAGCATTGAATGGGGGGCAAATGAAAAACTGTTTTTT.

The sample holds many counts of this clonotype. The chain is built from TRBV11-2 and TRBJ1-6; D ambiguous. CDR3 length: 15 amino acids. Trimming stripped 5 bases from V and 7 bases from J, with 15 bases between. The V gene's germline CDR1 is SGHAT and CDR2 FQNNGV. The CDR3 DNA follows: TGTGCCAGCAGCATAACTGGAAGGCGGAATTCACCCCTCCACTTT. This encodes CASSITGRRNSPLHF.

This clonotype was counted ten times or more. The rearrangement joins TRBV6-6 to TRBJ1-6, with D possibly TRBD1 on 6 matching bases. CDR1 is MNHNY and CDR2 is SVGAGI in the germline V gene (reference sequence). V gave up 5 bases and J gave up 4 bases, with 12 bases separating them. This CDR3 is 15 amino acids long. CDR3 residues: CASSQQGFYNSPLHF. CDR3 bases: TGTGCCAGCAGTCAACAGGGATTTTATAATTCACCCCTCCACTTT.

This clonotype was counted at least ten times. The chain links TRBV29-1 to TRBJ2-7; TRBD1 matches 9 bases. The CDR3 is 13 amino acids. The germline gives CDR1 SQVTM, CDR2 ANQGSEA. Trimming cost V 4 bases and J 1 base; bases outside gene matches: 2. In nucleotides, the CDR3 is TGCAGCGTTGGACAGGGGGGATCCTACGAGCAGTACTTC. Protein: CSVGQGGSYEQYF.

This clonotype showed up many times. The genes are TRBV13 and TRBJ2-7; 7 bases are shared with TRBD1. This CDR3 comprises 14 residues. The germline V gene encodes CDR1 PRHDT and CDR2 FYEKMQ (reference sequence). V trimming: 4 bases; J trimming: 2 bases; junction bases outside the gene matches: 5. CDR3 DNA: TGTGCCAGCAGCTCCAGGGGGATTCCCTACGAGCAGTACTTC. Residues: CASSSRGIPYEQYF.

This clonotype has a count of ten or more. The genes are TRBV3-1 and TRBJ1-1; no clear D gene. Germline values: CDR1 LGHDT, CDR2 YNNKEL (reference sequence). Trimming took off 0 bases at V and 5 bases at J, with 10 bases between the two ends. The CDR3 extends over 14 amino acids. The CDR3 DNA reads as TGTGCCAGCAGCCAAGAGTCTCGGGAAACTGAAGCTTTCTTT. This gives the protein CASSQESRETEAFF.

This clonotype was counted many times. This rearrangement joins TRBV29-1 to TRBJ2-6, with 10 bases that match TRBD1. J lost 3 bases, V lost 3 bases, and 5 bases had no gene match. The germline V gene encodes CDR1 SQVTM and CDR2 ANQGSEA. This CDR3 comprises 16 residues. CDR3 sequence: CSVDRQGAGGANVLTF. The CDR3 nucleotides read TGCAGCGTTGATAGACAGGGGGCTGGTGGGGCCAACGTCCTGACTTTC.